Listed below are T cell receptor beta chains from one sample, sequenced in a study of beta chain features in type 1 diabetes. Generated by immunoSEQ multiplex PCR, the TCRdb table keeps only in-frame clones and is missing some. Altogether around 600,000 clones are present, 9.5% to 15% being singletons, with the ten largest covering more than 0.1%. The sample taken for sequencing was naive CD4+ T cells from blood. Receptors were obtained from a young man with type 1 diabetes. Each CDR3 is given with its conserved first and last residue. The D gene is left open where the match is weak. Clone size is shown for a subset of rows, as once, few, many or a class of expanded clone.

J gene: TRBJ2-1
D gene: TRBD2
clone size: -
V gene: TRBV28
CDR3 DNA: TGTGCCAGCAGATTCCAGGGGACTAGGCGGTACTACAATGAGCAGTTCTTC
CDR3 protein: CASRFQGTRRYYNEQFF

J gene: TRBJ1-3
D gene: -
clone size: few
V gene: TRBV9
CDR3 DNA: TGTGCCAGCAGCGTAGGGGGTCCAGGAAACACCATATATTTT
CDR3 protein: CASSVGGPGNTIYF

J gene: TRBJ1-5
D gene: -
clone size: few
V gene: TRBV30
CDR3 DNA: TGTGCCTGGAGTTTAACAGGCGCCGGACGCAATCAGCCCCAGCATTTT
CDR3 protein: CAWSLTGAGRNQPQHF

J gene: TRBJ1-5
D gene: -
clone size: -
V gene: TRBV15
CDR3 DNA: TGTGCCACCAGCAGACAGGGTGGTAATCAGCCCCAGCATTTT
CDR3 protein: CATSRQGGNQPQHF

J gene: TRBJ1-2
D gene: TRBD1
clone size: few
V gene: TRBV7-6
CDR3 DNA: TGTGCCAGCAGCTTAGACTCCGGACAGGCCTATGGCTACACCTTC
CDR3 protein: CASSLDSGQAYGYTF

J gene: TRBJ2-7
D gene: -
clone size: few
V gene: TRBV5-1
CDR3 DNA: TGCGCCAGCAGCTTGGCCGGGACACCCATCGGCGAGCAGTACTTC
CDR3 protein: CASSLAGTPIGEQYF

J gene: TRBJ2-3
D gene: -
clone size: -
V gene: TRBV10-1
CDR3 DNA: TGCGCCAGTAGGGGGGCTAGCATTGATGTGCTGTATTTT
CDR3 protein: CASRGASIDVLYF

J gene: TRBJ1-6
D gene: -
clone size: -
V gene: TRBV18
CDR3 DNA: TGTGCCAGCTCACCACCGGGCAGGGATTCACCCCTCCACTTT
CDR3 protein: CASSPPGRDSPLHF

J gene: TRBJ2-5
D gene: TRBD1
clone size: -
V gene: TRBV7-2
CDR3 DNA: TGTGCCAGCAGCTCGCGGCAGGGGGCAGAGACCCAGTACTTC
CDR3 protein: CASSSRQGAETQYF

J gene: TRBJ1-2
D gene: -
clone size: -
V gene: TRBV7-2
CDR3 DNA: TGTGCCAGCAGCTTATCTACAGGAAGCTATGGCTACACCTTC
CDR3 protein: CASSLSTGSYGYTF

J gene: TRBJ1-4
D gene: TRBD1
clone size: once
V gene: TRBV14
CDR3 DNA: TGTGCCAGCAGCCAAGGTCGGACAGGCCTGATCCCTCGATCAACTAATGAAAAACTGTTTTTT
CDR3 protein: CASSQGRTGLIPRSTNEKLFF

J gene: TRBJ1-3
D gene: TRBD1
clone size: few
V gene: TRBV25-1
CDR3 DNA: TGTGCCAGCGGATGGGACAGGGGGCGAGGAAACACCATATATTTT
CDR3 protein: CASGWDRGRGNTIYF

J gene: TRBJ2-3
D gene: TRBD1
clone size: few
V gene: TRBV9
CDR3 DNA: TGTGCCAGCAGCGTAGCAGTTGGGACAGGGGCCACAGATACGCAGTATTTT
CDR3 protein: CASSVAVGTGATDTQYF

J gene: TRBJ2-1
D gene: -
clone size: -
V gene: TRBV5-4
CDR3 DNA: TGTGCCAGCAGCTTGGGCCTCCGACAGGCGGATGAGCAGTTCTTC
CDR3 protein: CASSLGLRQADEQFF

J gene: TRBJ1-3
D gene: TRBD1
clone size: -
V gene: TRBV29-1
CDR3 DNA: TGCAGCGTGAAGGGACAGAACTCTGGAAACACCATATATTTT
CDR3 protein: CSVKGQNSGNTIYF

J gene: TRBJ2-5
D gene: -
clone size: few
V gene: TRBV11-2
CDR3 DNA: TGTGCCAGCAGCTTACGAGAATGGGAGACCCAGTACTTC
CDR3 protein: CASSLREWETQYF

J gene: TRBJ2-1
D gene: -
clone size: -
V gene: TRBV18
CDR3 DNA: TGTGCCAGCTCACCAGAAAAGATGGGCGATGAGCAGTTCTTC
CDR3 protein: CASSPEKMGDEQFF

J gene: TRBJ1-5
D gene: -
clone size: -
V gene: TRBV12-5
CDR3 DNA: TGTGCTAGTGGCACGGACAGCAATCAGCCCCAGCATTTT
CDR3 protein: CASGTDSNQPQHF

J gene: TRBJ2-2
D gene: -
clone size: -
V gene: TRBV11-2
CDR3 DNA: TGTGCCAGCAGCTTGTGGCAGATTGGGGAGCTGTTTTTT
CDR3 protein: CASSLWQIGELFF

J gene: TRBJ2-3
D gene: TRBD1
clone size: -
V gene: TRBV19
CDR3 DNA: TGTGCCAGTAGCCGAAGGGACAGAGGCACAGATACGCAGTATTTT
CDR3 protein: CASSRRDRGTDTQYF

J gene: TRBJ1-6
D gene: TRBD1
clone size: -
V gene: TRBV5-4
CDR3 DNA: TGTGCCAGCAGCTCCCGGACAGGGGGCAATTCACCCCTCCACTTT
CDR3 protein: CASSSRTGGNSPLHF

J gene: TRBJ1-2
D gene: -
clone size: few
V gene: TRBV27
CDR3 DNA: TGTGCCAGCAGTGCTCGCGTGGGATTTAACTATGGCTACACCTTC
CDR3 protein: CASSARVGFNYGYTF

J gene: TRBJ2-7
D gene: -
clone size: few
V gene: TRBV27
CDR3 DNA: TGTGCCAGCAGGACTACAGGGTATTACGAGCAGTACTTC
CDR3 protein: CASRTTGYYEQYF

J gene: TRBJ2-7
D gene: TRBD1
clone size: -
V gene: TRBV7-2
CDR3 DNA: TGTGCCAGTGGGACAGAGTACCAGCAGTACTTC
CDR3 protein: CASGTEYQQYF

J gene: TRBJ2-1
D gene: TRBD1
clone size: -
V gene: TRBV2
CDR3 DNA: TGTGCCAGCAGGGGACAGAACAATGAGCAGTTCTTC
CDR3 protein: CASRGQNNEQFF

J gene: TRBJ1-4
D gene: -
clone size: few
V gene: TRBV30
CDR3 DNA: TGTGCCTGGAGTGTACGCCAGCGTGAAAAACTGTTTTTT
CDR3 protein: CAWSVRQREKLFF

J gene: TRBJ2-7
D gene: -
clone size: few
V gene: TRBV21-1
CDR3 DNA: TGTGCCAGCAGGGGGACAGGGGGCAGATACGAGCAGTACTTC
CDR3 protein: CASRGTGGRYEQYF

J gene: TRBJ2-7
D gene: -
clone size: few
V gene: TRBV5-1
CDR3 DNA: TGCGCCAGCAGCTCCGGACAGACTCCCTACGAGCAGTACTTC
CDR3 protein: CASSSGQTPYEQYF

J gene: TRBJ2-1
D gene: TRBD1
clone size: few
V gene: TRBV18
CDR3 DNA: TGTGCCAGCTCACACCGGGACAGGGGCAACAATGAGCAGTTCTTC
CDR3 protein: CASSHRDRGNNEQFF

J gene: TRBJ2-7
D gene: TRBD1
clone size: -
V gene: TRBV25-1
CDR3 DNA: TGTGCCAGCAGTAATGACAGGGTGGCCTACGAGCAGTACTTC
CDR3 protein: CASSNDRVAYEQYF

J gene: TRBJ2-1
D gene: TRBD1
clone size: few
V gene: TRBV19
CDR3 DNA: TGTGCCAGTAGGTCCGGGACAGCTTATTACAATGAGCAGTTCTTC
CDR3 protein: CASRSGTAYYNEQFF

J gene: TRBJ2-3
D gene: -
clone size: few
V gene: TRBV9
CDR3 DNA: TGTGCCAGCGGACGGGGGGCGAGCACAGATACGCAGTATTTT
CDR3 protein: CASGRGASTDTQYF

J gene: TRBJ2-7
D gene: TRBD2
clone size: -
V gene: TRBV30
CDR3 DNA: TGTGCCTGGAGTGTCAGCGGGGGTTCGTACGAGCAGTACTTC
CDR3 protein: CAWSVSGGSYEQYF

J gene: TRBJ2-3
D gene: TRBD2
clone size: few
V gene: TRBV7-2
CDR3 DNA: TGTGCCAGCAGCTTTACTAGCGGGGCAACAGATACGCAGTATTTT
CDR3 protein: CASSFTSGATDTQYF

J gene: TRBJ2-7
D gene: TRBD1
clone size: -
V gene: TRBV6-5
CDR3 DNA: TGTGCCAGCAGTTCCCGGGACAGGGCCGAGCAGTACTTC
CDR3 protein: CASSSRDRAEQYF

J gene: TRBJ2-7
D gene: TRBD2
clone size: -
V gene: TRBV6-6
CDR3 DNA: TGTGCCAGCAGTTCCCTAGCGGGGGGCCCTCTCGAGCAGTACTTC
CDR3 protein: CASSSLAGGPLEQYF

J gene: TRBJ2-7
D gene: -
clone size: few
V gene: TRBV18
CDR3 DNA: TGTGCCAGCTCACCGCGACAGGTCGAGAACGAGCAGTACTTC
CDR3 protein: CASSPRQVENEQYF